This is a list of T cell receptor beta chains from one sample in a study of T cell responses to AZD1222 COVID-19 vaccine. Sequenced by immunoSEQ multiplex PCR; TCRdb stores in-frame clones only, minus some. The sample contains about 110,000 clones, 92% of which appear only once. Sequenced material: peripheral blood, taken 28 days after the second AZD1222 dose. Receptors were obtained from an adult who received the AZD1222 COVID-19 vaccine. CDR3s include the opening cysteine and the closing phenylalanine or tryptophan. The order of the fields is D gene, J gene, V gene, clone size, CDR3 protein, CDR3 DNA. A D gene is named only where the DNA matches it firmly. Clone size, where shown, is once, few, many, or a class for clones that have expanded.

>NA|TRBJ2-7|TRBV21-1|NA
CASSSGGDQSYEQYF
TGTGCCAGCAGCAGCGGAGGGGACCAGAGCTACGAGCAGTACTTC
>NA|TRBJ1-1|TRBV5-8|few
CASSLTPPGGTEAFF
TGTGCCAGCAGCTTGACTCCTCCCGGCGGCACTGAAGCTTTCTTT
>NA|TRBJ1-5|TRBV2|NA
CASRAGNQPQHF
TGTGCCAGCAGAGCAGGCAATCAGCCCCAGCATTTT
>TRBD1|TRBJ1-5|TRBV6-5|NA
CASSYDRGSNQPQHF
TGTGCCAGCAGTTACGACAGGGGAAGCAATCAGCCCCAGCATTTT
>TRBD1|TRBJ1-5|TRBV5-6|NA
CASSLRQGAIGNQPQHF
TGTGCCAGCAGCTTGAGGCAGGGGGCGATTGGCAATCAGCCCCAGCATTTT
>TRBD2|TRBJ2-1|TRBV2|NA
CASSEWRGGYNEQFF
TGTGCCAGCAGTGAGTGGCGGGGGGGCTACAATGAGCAGTTCTTC
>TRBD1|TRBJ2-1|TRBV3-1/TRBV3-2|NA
CASSSKWTGARAEQFF
TGTGCCAGCAGCTCGAAGTGGACAGGGGCGAGGGCTGAGCAGTTCTTC
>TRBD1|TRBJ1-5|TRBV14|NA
CASSQDRGQGNSSNQPQHF
TGTGCCAGCAGCCAAGATAGGGGACAGGGGAATAGTAGCAATCAGCCCCAGCATTTT
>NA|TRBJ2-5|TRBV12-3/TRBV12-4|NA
CASSWRGAETQYF
TGTGCCAGCAGTTGGAGGGGCGCAGAGACCCAGTACTTC
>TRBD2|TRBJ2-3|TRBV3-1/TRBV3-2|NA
CASSQEGGRTDTQYF
TGTGCCAGCAGCCAAGAAGGCGGGAGGACAGATACGCAGTATTTT
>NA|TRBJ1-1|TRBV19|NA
CASMDMGLMNTEAFF
TGTGCCAGTATGGATATGGGACTGATGAACACTGAAGCTTTCTTT
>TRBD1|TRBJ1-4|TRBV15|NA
CATSRNMQGAGEKLFF
TGTGCCACCAGCAGAAACATGCAGGGGGCAGGTGAAAAACTGTTTTTT
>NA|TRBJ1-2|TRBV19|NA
CASSTPGVGGYTF
TGTGCCAGTAGTACCCCAGGGGTTGGAGGCTACACCTTC
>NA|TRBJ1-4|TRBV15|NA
CATSRDPGNNEKLFF
TGTGCCACCAGCAGAGATCCAGGGAATAATGAAAAACTGTTTTTT
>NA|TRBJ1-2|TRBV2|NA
CASSVGSGYTF
TGTGCCAGCAGTGTCGGGTCAGGCTACACCTTC
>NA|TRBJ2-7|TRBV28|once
CASRVPGAPYEQYF
TGTGCCAGCAGGGTGCCGGGGGCGCCGTACGAGCAGTACTTC
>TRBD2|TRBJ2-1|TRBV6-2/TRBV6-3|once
CASSYTLAGVEQFF
TGTGCCAGCAGTTATACCCTAGCGGGGGTCGAGCAGTTCTTC
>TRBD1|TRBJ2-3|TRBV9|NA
CASSARTGATDTQYF
TGTGCCAGCAGCGCACGGACAGGGGCCACAGATACGCAGTATTTT
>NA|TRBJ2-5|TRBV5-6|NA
CASSLDGSETQYF
TGTGCCAGCAGCTTGGACGGATCGGAGACCCAGTACTTC
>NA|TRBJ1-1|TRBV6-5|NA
CASSYGGGTQAFF
TGTGCCAGCAGTTACGGGGGCGGGACCCAAGCTTTCTTT
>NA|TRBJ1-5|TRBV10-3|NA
CAISGGSQPQHF
TGTGCCATCAGTGGTGGTAGTCAGCCCCAGCATTTT
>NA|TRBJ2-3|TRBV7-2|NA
CASSLEGGSTDTQYF
TGTGCCAGCAGCTTAGAGGGGGGCTCCACAGATACGCAGTATTTT
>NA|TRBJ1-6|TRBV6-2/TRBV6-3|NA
CASSWDTNLLNSPLHF
TGTGCCAGCAGTTGGGACACAAATCTACTCAATTCACCCCTCCACTTT
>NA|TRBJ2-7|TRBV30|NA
CAWSVGDSSYEQYF
TGTGCCTGGAGTGTTGGCGACAGCTCCTACGAGCAGTACTTC
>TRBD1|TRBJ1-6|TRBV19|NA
CASIDRGNSPLHF
TGTGCCAGTATCGACAGGGGAAATTCACCCCTCCACTTT
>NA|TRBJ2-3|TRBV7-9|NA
CASSLSVGGTTDTQYF
TGTGCCAGCAGCTTATCAGTTGGGGGGACCACAGATACGCAGTATTTT
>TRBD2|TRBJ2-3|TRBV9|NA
CASSLRGAGGLETDTQYF
TGTGCCAGCAGCCTCAGGGGAGCGGGAGGGCTTGAAACAGATACGCAGTATTTT
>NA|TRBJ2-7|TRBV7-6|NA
CASSLEASRLSEQYF
TGTGCCAGCAGCTTAGAGGCTAGCCGGCTCTCCGAGCAGTACTTC
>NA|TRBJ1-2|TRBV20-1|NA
CSASVPRNYGYTF
TGCAGTGCTAGTGTTCCAAGAAACTATGGCTACACCTTC
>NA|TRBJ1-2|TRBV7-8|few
CASSLTPKTQGLGGYTF
TGTGCCAGCAGCCTCACACCTAAGACGCAGGGTCTCGGCGGCTACACCTTC
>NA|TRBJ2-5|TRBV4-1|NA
CASSQDPKGRETQYF
TGCGCCAGCAGCCAAGACCCGAAAGGGAGAGAGACCCAGTACTTC
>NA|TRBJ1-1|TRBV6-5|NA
CASSHLYSEAFF
TGTGCCAGCTCCCATTTATACAGTGAAGCTTTCTTT
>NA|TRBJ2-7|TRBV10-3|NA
CAISLDPYEQYF
TGTGCCATCAGTCTGGATCCCTACGAGCAGTACTTC
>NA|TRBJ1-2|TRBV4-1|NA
CASSQGRLSYGYTF
TGCGCCAGCAGCCAAGGGCGCCTTTCCTATGGCTACACCTTC
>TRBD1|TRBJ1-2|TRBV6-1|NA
CASSEGQRPYGYTF
TGTGCCAGCAGTGAGGGACAGCGACCTTATGGCTACACCTTC
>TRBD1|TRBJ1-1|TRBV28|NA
CASSFHRGYTEAFF
TGTGCCAGCAGTTTCCACAGGGGGTACACTGAAGCTTTCTTT
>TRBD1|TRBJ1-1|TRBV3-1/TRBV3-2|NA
CASSQGTGRGLFGTEAFF
TGTGCCAGCAGCCAAGGTACAGGCAGGGGGCTCTTTGGGACTGAAGCTTTCTTT